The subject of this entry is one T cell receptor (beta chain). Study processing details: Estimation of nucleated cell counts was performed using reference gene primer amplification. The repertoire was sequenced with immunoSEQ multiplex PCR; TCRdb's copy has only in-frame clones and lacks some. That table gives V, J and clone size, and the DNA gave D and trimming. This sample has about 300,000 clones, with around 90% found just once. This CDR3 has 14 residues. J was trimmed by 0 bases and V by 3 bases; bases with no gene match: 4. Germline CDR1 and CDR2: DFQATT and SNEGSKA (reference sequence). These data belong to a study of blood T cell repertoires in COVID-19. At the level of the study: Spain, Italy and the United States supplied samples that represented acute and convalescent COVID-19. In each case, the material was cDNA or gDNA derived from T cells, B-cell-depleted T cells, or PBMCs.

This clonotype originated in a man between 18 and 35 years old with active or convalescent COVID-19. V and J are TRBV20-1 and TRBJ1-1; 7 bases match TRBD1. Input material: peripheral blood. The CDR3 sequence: CSASRTGVNTEAFF. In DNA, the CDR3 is TGCAGTGCTAGTCGTACAGGGGTGAACACTGAAGCTTTCTTT.